The present entry profiles one T cell receptor beta chain with its context. Antigen unknown. The naive CD8 fraction comprised CD45RO-negative cells positively selected for CCR7 and excluded terminally differentiated effector memory CD45RA+ cells. Libraries were prepared by immunoSEQ multiplex PCR; TCRdb keeps only in-frame clonotypes and omits some of them. The repertoire holds 650,000 to 800,000 clones, about 90% seen once, with approximately 24% in the top ten. V was clipped by 2 bases and J by 3 bases, with 8 bases between them. This CDR3 is 13 amino acids long. In germline, CDR1 is MNHEY, CDR2 SVGAGI. This entry belongs to a study of shared clonotypes between healthy human individuals. Overall study findings and caveats: Rarefaction indicated that sorted-subset sequencing remained incomplete although depth was large.

This clonotype originated in a man aged 30 to 39 in good health. The source material was naive CD8+ T cells sorted from blood. The V gene is TRBV6-5, the J gene TRBJ2-7; D gene ambiguous. The DNA of the CDR3 is TGTGCCAGCAGTTACGAGTTCTTCTACGAGCAGTACTTC. Translation: CASSYEFFYEQYF.